This T cell receptor beta chain was obtained from a study of blood T cell repertoires in COVID-19. This CDR3 contains 15 residues. V was pared by 5 bases and J by 5 bases, with 19 bases between. The V gene's germline CDR1 is LNHDA and CDR2 SQIVND (reference sequence). Method: immunoSEQ multiplex PCR; TCRdb's copy keeps in-frame clones and lacks some. Seen here are fewer than 400,000 clones, 90% observed once, and the top ten hold approximately 2.9%. Sequencing was performed on peripheral blood. The clonotype originates from a woman in her 30s with COVID-19, enrolled during active disease. V gene TRBV19 combines with J gene TRBJ2-7; a weak D match, TRBD2 (7 bases). CDR3 in amino acids: CASSSAGEGPHEQYF. The CDR3 DNA sequence: TGTGCCAGTAGTTCAGCAGGGGAGGGACCCCACGAGCAGTACTTC.